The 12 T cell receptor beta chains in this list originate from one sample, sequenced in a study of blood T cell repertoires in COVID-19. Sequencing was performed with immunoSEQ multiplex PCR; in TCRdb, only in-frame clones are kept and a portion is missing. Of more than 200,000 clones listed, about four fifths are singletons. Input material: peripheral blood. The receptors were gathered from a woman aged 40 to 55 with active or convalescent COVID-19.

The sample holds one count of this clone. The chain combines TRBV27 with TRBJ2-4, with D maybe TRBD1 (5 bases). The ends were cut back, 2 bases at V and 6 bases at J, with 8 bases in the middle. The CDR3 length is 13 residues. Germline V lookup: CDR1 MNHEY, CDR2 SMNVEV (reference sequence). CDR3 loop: CASSLTRGNIQYF. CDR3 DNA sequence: TGTGCCAGCAGTTTAACAAGGGGAAACATTCAGTACTTC.

CDR3 sequence (DNA): TGTGCCAGCAGTCCCGACAGGGCGAGCAATCAGCCCCAGCATTTT. Amino acids: CASSPDRASNQPQHF. The rearrangement joins TRBV28 to TRBJ1-5; 7 bases align to TRBD1. Trimming removed 5 bases from V and 1 base from J; junction bases left unmatched: 5. Germline V gene lookup returns CDR1 MDHEN and CDR2 SYDVKM. This CDR3 is 15 amino acids long. Combining the CDR3 with reference TRBV28 and TRBJ1-5 gives the whole variable domain DVKVTQSSRYLVKRTGEKVFLECVQDMDHENMFWYRQDPGLGLRLIYFSYDVKMKEKGDIPEGYSVSREKKERFSLILESASTNQTSMYLCASSPDRASNQPQHFGDGTRLSIL.

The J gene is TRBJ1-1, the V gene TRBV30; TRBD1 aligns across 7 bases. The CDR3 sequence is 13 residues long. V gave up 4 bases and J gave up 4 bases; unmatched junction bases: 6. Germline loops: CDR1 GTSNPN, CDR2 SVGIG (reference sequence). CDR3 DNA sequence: TGTGCCTGGACCGGGGACAGAGGCACTGAAGCTTTCTTT. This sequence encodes CAWTGDRGTEAFF.

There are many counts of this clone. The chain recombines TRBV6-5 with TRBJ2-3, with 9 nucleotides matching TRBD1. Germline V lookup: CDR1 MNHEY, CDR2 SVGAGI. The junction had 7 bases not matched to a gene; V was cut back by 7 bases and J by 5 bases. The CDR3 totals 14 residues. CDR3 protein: CASTTGGWGDTQYF. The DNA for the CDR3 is TGTGCCAGCACTACAGGGGGCTGGGGAGATACGCAGTATTTT.

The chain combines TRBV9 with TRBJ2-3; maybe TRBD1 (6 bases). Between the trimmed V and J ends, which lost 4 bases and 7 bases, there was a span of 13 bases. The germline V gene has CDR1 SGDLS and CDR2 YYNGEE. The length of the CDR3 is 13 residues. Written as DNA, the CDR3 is TGTGCCAGCAGCTTACACAGGGAAAATACGCAGTATTTT. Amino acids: CASSLHRENTQYF.

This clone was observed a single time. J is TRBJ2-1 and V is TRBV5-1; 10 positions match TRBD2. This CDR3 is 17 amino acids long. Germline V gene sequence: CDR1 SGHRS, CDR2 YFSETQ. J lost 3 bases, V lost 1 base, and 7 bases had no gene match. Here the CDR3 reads CASSLFTGTSDYNEQFF. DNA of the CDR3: TGCGCCAGCAGCTTGTTTACCGGGACTAGCGACTACAATGAGCAGTTCTTC. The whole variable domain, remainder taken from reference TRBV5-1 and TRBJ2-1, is KAGVTQTPRYLIKTRGQQVTLSCSPISGHRSVSWYQQTPGQGLQFLFEYFSETQRNKGNFPGRFSGRQFSNSRSEMNVSTLELGDSALYLCASSLFTGTSDYNEQFFGPGTRLTVL.

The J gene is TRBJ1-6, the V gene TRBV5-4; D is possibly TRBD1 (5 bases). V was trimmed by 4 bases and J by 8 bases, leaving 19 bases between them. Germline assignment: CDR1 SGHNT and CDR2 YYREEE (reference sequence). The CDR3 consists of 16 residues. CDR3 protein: CASSPNPEGNHSPLHF. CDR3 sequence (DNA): TGTGCCAGCAGCCCTAACCCGGAGGGGAACCATTCACCCCTCCACTTT.

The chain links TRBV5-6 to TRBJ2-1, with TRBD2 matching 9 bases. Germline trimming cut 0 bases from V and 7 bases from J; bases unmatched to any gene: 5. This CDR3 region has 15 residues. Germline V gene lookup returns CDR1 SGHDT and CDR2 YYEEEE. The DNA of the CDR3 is TGTGCCAGCAGCTTGGGCGGGAGGGTTAATAATGAGCAGTTCTTC. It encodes CASSLGGRVNNEQFF.

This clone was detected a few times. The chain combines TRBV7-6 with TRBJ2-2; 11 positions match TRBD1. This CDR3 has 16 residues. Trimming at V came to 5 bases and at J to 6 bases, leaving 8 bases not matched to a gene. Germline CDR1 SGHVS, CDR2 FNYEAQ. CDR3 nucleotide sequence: TGTGCCAGCAGCGCGGGACAGGGGGTAGCGGCCGGGGAGCTGTTTTTT. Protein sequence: CASSAGQGVAAGELFF.

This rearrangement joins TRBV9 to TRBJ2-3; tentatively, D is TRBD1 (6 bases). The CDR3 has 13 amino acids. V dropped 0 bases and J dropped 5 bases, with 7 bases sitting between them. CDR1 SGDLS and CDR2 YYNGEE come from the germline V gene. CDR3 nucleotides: TGTGCCAGCAGCGTAGGAGGGGGAGATACGCAGTATTTT. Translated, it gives CASSVGGGDTQYF.

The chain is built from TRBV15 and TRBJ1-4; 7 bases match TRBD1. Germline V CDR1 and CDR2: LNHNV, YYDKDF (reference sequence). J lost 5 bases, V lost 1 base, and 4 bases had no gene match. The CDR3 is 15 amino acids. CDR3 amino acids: CATSRGNRGNEKLFF. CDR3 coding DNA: TGTGCCACCAGCAGAGGAAACAGGGGAAATGAAAAACTGTTTTTT.

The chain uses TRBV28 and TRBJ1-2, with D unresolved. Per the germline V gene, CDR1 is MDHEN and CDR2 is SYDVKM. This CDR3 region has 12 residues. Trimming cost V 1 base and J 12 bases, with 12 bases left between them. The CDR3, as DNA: TGTGCCAGCAGTTTATCCCAGCTAGTGGACACCTTC. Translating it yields CASSLSQLVDTF.